The entry below describes one T cell receptor beta chain. It lacks a known antigen. No much larger clonotype is one base removed from it; base qualities were not supplied. Resection was performed on patients in Japan or China between about 2013 and 2017. Histologic diagnosis of each case was confirmed independently by two lung cancer pathologists on H&E slides. DNA was isolated from FFPE tissue using the AllPrep DNA/RNA FFPE Kit. These data are taken from a study of immune evolution from preneoplasia to lung adenocarcinoma (dated by TCRdb to the early 2020s). Regarding the complete study: The study combined immune gene expression, TCR sequencing and multiplex immunofluorescence to profile immune contexture across lung adenocarcinoma precursors and invasive adenocarcinoma. Resected precursor lesions (AAH, AIS, MIA) and invasive adenocarcinomas were compared against paired morphologically normal lung tissue. The immune data were combined with whole exome sequencing and methylation data from the same cohort of nodules. A total of around 50 patients with pulmonary nodules who underwent surgical resection were included in the overall cohort. TCR sequencing data were obtained from under 55 patients. The sample size was set by how many specimens were available, not by a prior power calculation. POLYSOLVER was used to infer class I HLA alleles from exome data, and LOHHLA was used to detect allele-specific HLA loss. According to the study, over a hundred samples were used for TCR sequencing.

Using the immunoSEQ hsTCRbeta Kit, TCR beta CDR3 regions were sequenced from DNA. Per the authors' processing: The ImmunoSEQ Analyzer was used to analyse the TCR sequencing data. T cell clonality was defined as 1 minus Pielou's evenness, as computed on productive rearrangements. To measure T cell diversity, the inverse Simpson index was applied to productive templates. T cell density was defined as TCR beta template counts normalized to usable DNA, with usable DNA estimated by amplifying and sequencing housekeeping genes. Two-sided Kruskal-Wallis tests were used to compare TCR metrics across histologic stages. TCRdb took over this immuneACCESS table, retaining in-frame rearrangements with V and J assigned. Such tables are incomplete; in checked studies, under half of the missing clones stem from an unresolved V gene, and the remainder is unexplained. V and J calls plus clone size are reproduced from that table; the DNA served to infer D and trimming. This sample lists several thousand clones; about 77% were detected once. The ten most abundant clones make up roughly 7.3% of the sample.

Taken from cysteine to phenylalanine, the CDR3 has 16 residues. The kept DNA is CDR3 alone, 48 bases in frame from the first base. The trim is 1 base for V and 3 bases for J, with a gap of 15 bases between the germline ends. Taken from the germline V gene, the CDR1 and CDR2 loops are KGHSH and LQKENI. Findings and caveats that apply to the study as a whole: The findings rested on association rather than direct causation, and larger cohorts with long-term follow-up and longitudinal biopsies were considered necessary. The highest top T cell clone frequencies were observed in normal lung, and a progressive decrease in top T cell clone frequencies appeared to occur from AAH through AIS, MIA and invasive adenocarcinoma. All patients were from Japan and China, so applicability to Western populations was uncertain. Clonality was highest in normal lung, while later-stage lesions appeared to show lower clonality but higher T cell density and diversity.

This receptor was taken from a person aged 65-85 years with lung adenocarcinoma. Source material: FFPE adjacent normal lung tissue. In this chain, TRBV18 is recombined with TRBJ1-1, and TRBD1 may be the D gene, going by 6 matching bases. The CDR3 reads as follows: CASSPRPGVIDTEAFF. The sequenced DNA is TGTGCCAGCTCACCACGGCCAGGGGTGATAGACACTGAAGCTTTCTTT.